This T cell receptor (beta chain) was sequenced in a study of metastatic and nonmetastatic thyroid tumors. TCRdb re-called the PCR reads through MiXCR. Of around 24,000 clones in the sample, 20% to 30% are singletons; the top ten hold 9% to 15%. This CDR3 region has 13 residues. V lost 2 bases and J lost 9; bases outside the gene matches: 4. CDR1 and CDR2 from the germline V gene are MDHEN and SYDVKM. All patients were untreated before thyroid surgery. The rearrangement uses TRBV28 and TRBJ2-1; 7 positions match TRBD1. This receptor was taken from a male donor with papillary thyroid cancer or a benign thyroid nodule (not recorded which). Some clones in this sample may be carry-over from other donors' samples. Sequencing used tumor tissue. DNA for the CDR3: TGTGCCAGCAGTTTAACAGGGGTGGGTGAGCAGTTCTTC. It codes for CASSLTGVGEQFF.